These 15 T cell receptor beta chains were sequenced from one sample in a study of T cells after posttransplantation cyclophosphamide. Assay used: immunoSEQ multiplex PCR; TCRdb lists only in-frame clones, some missing. The data contain about 21,000 clones, about 86% of them singletons. Control samples came 1 year after myeloablative marrow transplants with methotrexate plus calcineurin inhibitor. The sequences come from PBMCs, collected roughly a year after allogeneic stem cell transplant with calcineurin inhibitor and methotrexate. The source of these receptors is a female patient aged 25-40 years who received an allogeneic stem cell transplant from an unrelated donor, was CMV-positive, and had acute and chronic GVHD. Some T cells may be provided by the graft donor.

V gene TRBV10-1 combines with J gene TRBJ2-2; D is perhaps TRBD1 (6 bases). CDR3 length equals 14 residues. CDR1 is WNHNN, CDR2 SYGVQD, per germline (reference sequence). V lost 4 bases, J lost 5 bases, and 11 bases lay in between. This CDR3 is CASSGTGRTGELFF. In DNA form, the CDR3 reads TGCGCCAGCAGTGGAACAGGGCGTACCGGGGAGCTGTTTTTT.

This clone has just one count. V gene TRBV30 combines with J gene TRBJ2-2; unclear D gene. The V end lost 4 bases, the J end lost 3 bases, and 6 bases lay between the germline ends. The CDR3 is 12 amino acids. From germline, CDR1 is GTSNPN and CDR2 SVGIG (reference sequence). The CDR3 DNA sequence: TGTGCCTGGACTTTCGACACCGGGGAGCTGTTTTTT. It translates to CAWTFDTGELFF.

This clone was seen a single time. The chain combines TRBV6-5 with TRBJ1-6; perhaps TRBD1 as D (5 bases). The V and J ends lost 8 bases and 14 bases respectively, with 22 bases between them. Germline V gene sequence: CDR1 MNHEY, CDR2 SVGAGI. The length of the CDR3 is 14 residues. CDR3 in amino acids: CASANGGVFSSLHF. The CDR3 region has the DNA TGTGCCAGCGCAAACGGGGGGGTCTTCTCATCCCTCCACTTT.

This chain connects TRBV30 to TRBJ1-1; D unclear. This CDR3 has 12 residues. Looked up from germline, CDR1 is GTSNPN and CDR2 is SVGIG (reference sequence). With 3 bases removed from V and 4 bases from J, the gap between germline ends came to 9 bases. CDR3 in amino acids: CAWSQIATEAFF. In DNA form, the CDR3 reads TGTGCCTGGAGCCAGATTGCCACTGAAGCTTTCTTT. The whole variable domain, remainder taken from reference TRBV30 and TRBJ1-1, is SQTIHQWPATLVQPVGSPLSLECTVEGTSNPNLYWYRQAAGRGLQLLFYSVGIGQISSEVPQNLSASRPQDRQFILSSKKLLLSDSGFYLCAWSQIATEAFFGQGTRLTVV.

In nucleotides, the CDR3 is TGTGCCACCACGGAGGGGAAGGAAGCTTTCTTT. Its protein product is CATTEGKEAFF. V usage is TRBV15 and J usage is TRBJ1-1, with D possibly being TRBD1 (5 bases). Germline V gene data show CDR1 as LNHNV and CDR2 as YYDKDF (reference sequence). V lost 7 bases and J lost 8, with 11 bases in between. The CDR3 has 11 residues.

The rearrangement uses TRBV13 and TRBJ2-1; the D is unclear. The CDR3 covers 12 residues. Germline CDR1 reads PRHDT; CDR2 reads FYEKMQ (reference sequence). The germline V and J ends were trimmed by 0 bases and 9 bases, with 6 bases remaining between them. CDR3 loop: CASSLGAAEQFF. The DNA for the CDR3 is TGTGCCAGCAGCTTAGGTGCGGCTGAGCAGTTCTTC.

The rearrangement uses TRBV30 and TRBJ1-1; 8 bases line up with TRBD1. Germline CDR1 reads GTSNPN; CDR2 reads SVGIG (reference sequence). Losses at the gene ends were 5 bases for V and 4 bases for J; bases not matched to a gene: 12. The CDR3 has 15 amino acids. The CDR3 DNA reads as TGTGCCTGGGCCCAGACAGGGGCGTCGGGCACTGAAGCTTTCTTT. This codes for CAWAQTGASGTEAFF.

This clone appeared once. J is TRBJ1-1 and V is TRBV30, with D tentatively TRBD1 (5 bases). The germline V gene has CDR1 GTSNPN and CDR2 SVGIG (reference sequence). V dropped 2 bases and J dropped 7 bases, with 11 bases sitting between them. The length of the CDR3 is 12 residues. CDR3: CAWSKQEGEAFF. CDR3 in DNA: TGTGCCTGGAGTAAACAGGAGGGTGAAGCTTTCTTT.

This rearrangement joins TRBV9 to TRBJ2-5; possible D gene TRBD1, 5 bases. CDR3 length equals 14 residues. V lost 2 bases, J lost 5 bases, and 13 bases lay in between. The V gene's germline CDR1 is SGDLS and CDR2 YYNGEE. CDR3 sequence reads: CASSVLGVQETQYF. DNA of the CDR3: TGTGCCAGCAGCGTCCTAGGGGTCCAGGAGACCCAGTACTTC.

This rearrangement joins TRBV18 to TRBJ2-5, with D possibly matching TRBD2 (6 bases). The CDR3 spans 14 residues. Looked up from germline, CDR1 is KGHSH and CDR2 is LQKENI. The germline V and J ends were trimmed by 2 bases and 5 bases, with 12 bases remaining between them. Here the CDR3 DNA reads TGTGCCAGCTCACCAAGGGGACTCATCGAGACCCAGTACTTC. This sequence encodes CASSPRGLIETQYF.

V gene TRBV5-1 combines with J gene TRBJ2-7; TRBD2 agrees at 8 bases. The ends lost 3 bases at V and 3 bases at J; junction bases unmatched: 11. CDR1 and CDR2 from the germline V gene are SGHRS and YFSETQ. The CDR3 is 16 amino acids. CDR3 protein: CASSWGRSGLDYEQYF. CDR3 DNA: TGCGCCAGCAGCTGGGGCCGGTCGGGACTAGACTACGAGCAGTACTTC.

The V and J genes are TRBV11-3 and TRBJ1-1; D is unclear. The CDR3 covers 11 residues. V was shortened by 2 bases and J by 7 bases, with 5 bases between the two germline ends. The germline V gene has CDR1 SGHNT and CDR2 YENEEA. CDR3: CASSLRGEAFF. In nucleotides, the CDR3 is TGTGCCAGCAGCTTACGGGGTGAAGCTTTCTTT.

The chain joins TRBV11-2 to TRBJ1-2, with D uncertain. The CDR3 extends over 14 amino acids. The V end lost 4 bases, the J end lost 4 bases, and 13 bases lay between the germline ends. The germline gives CDR1 SGHAT, CDR2 FQNNGV. In nucleotides, the CDR3 is TGTGCCAGCAGCTGGCGGTTTTCTTCCTATGGCTACACCTTC. Amino acids: CASSWRFSSYGYTF.

This chain uses TRBV29-1 with TRBJ2-7, with TRBD2 identical over 8 bases. Germline lookup yields CDR1 SQVTM and CDR2 ANQGSEA. With V trimmed by 5 bases and J by 2 bases, 5 bases remained unmatched. CDR3 length: 13 amino acids. The CDR3: CSVYGGGTYEQYF. In nucleotides, the CDR3 is TGCAGCGTTTATGGCGGGGGGACCTACGAGCAGTACTTC.

The rearrangement links TRBV28 to TRBJ2-7; TRBD2 might be the D (7 bases). This CDR3 has 15 amino acids. V was shortened by 2 bases and J by 7 bases, with 18 bases between the two germline ends. The V gene's germline CDR1 is MDHEN and CDR2 SYDVKM. The CDR3 sequence: CASSLGGAGRGEQYF. The CDR3 DNA sequence: TGTGCCAGCAGTTTAGGGGGGGCGGGGCGTGGGGAGCAGTACTTC. The variable domain in full, completed from reference TRBV28 and TRBJ2-7, reads DVKVTQSSRYLVKRTGEKVFLECVQDMDHENMFWYRQDPGLGLRLIYFSYDVKMKEKGDIPEGYSVSREKKERFSLILESASTNQTSMYLCASSLGGAGRGEQYFGPGTRLTVT.